Listed below are T cell receptor beta chains from one sample, sequenced in a study of blood T cell repertoires in COVID-19. Clones were read by immunoSEQ multiplex PCR, and TCRdb kept only the in-frame ones, dropping some. The sample shows some 300,000 clones, around 92% of them seen only once. The sample consisted of PBMCs or T cells enriched from blood (not recorded which). These receptors were obtained from a woman aged 30 to 39 who had recovered from COVID-19. CDR3s include the opening cysteine and the closing phenylalanine or tryptophan. The D gene is left open where the match is weak. Where a row states a size, it is once, few, many or the class of an expanded clone; other rows omit it.

j_gene | abundance | d_gene | v_gene | CDR3nt | CDR3aa
TRBJ2-3 | - | - | TRBV5-1 | TGCGCCAGCCAAGGACCCGGGGGCACAGATACGCAGTATTTT | CASQGPGGTDTQYF
TRBJ2-2 | - | - | TRBV5-6 | TGTGCCAGCAGCTTGGCTCTTCGGGAAGCCACCGGGGAGCTGTTTTTT | CASSLALREATGELFF
TRBJ1-6 | - | TRBD1 | TRBV7-9 | TGTGCCAGCACCTCCCTGGCCGGGACAGATAATTCACCCCTCCACTTT | CASTSLAGTDNSPLHF
TRBJ2-7 | - | - | TRBV7-8 | TGTGCCAGCAGCGCCTATACTCCCCCAATCGCCTACGAGCAGTACTTC | CASSAYTPPIAYEQYF
TRBJ2-1 | - | TRBD2 | TRBV4-2 | TGTGCCAGCAGCCAAGATCTAGGGCTAGCGGGAGAATCCTACAATGAGCAGTTCTTC | CASSQDLGLAGESYNEQFF
TRBJ1-6 | few | TRBD1 | TRBV5-1 | TGCGCCAGCAGCTTGGCCTTGGACAGGAGCTCCTATAATTCACCCCTCCACTTT | CASSLALDRSSYNSPLHF
TRBJ1-1 | - | TRBD1 | TRBV7-2 | TGTGCCAGCAGCTTAGCGACAGGGGTTAGCACTGAAGCTTTCTTT | CASSLATGVSTEAFF
TRBJ2-7 | - | - | TRBV7-2 | TGTGCCAGCAGCCTACTCTTGGGCTTCTACGAGCAGTACTTC | CASSLLLGFYEQYF
TRBJ2-5 | - | TRBD2 | TRBV5-4 | TGTGCCAGCAGGACTAGCGGGAGGGCCCTGAAGGATCGAGAGACCCAGTACTTC | CASRTSGRALKDRETQYF
TRBJ1-2 | - | - | TRBV4-1 | TGCGCCAGCAGCCACTTGGAGGCCAACTATGGCTACACCTTC | CASSHLEANYGYTF
TRBJ1-2 | - | - | TRBV11-3 | TGTGCCAGCAGCTTAGGGGGCCCGGACAACAGGGAGCTAGGCTACACCTTC | CASSLGGPDNRELGYTF
TRBJ2-7 | - | - | TRBV4-1 | TGCGCCAGCAGCCATGGGGTCGGGCCAGGGTCAACTTCCGAGCAGTACTTC | CASSHGVGPGSTSEQYF
TRBJ2-3 | - | TRBD1 | TRBV5-1 | TGCGCCAGCAGTACGGGACAGGCCCTTCCCTATGGCACAGATACGCAGTATTTT | CASSTGQALPYGTDTQYF
TRBJ2-1 | - | - | TRBV15 | TGTGCCACCAGCAGAGACCAACCCGGTGATAACGGGAGAAGCAATGAGCAGTTCTTC | CATSRDQPGDNGRSNEQFF
TRBJ2-7 | - | - | TRBV5-6 | TGTGCCAGCAGCTTGGTGACGGGAGCCCCATACGAGCAGTACTTC | CASSLVTGAPYEQYF
TRBJ1-1 | - | - | TRBV20-1 | TGCAGTGCTAGTAGGGCAGGGATGAACACTGAAGCTTTCTTT | CSASRAGMNTEAFF
TRBJ2-5 | - | - | TRBV7-2 | TGTGCCAGCAGCTTAGTGTCAGGAAACCAAGAGACCCAGTACTTC | CASSLVSGNQETQYF
TRBJ1-2 | once | TRBD1 | TRBV4-3 | TGCGCCAGCAGCCAGACAGGGTCTGATGGCTACACCTTC | CASSQTGSDGYTF
TRBJ2-7 | - | TRBD2 | TRBV25-1 | TGTGCCAGCAGTTTGGGGGAGGTAGCGGGAGTCTACGAGCAGTACTTC | CASSLGEVAGVYEQYF
TRBJ1-3 | - | - | TRBV5-4 | TGTGCCAGCAGCCCGGACAGCTCTGGAAACACCATATATTTT | CASSPDSSGNTIYF
TRBJ2-1 | - | TRBD2 | TRBV7-9 | TGTGCCAGCAGCCCGGCCTGGCTAGCGGCCCACAATGAGCAGTTCTTC | CASSPAWLAAHNEQFF
TRBJ1-2 | - | - | TRBV4-3 | TGCGCCAGCAGCCCGGGTATTCCGGGCTATGGCTACACCTTC | CASSPGIPGYGYTF
TRBJ2-1 | - | TRBD2 | TRBV20-1 | TGCAGTGCTAGGGGGACTATACAAAGTTTCTTC | CSARGTIQSFF
TRBJ2-3 | - | TRBD1 | TRBV27 | TGTGCCAGCAGTTGGGGGACAGGGATAACAGATACGCAGTATTTT | CASSWGTGITDTQYF
TRBJ2-1 | - | - | TRBV11-3 | TGTGCCAGCAGCCACGGACTGGGGGGTCGGGTAGAGCAGTTCTTC | CASSHGLGGRVEQFF
TRBJ2-3 | - | TRBD2 | TRBV4-1 | TGCGCCAGCAGCCAAGGATCGGCTAGCGGGAGGAATACAGATACGCAGTATTTT | CASSQGSASGRNTDTQYF
TRBJ1-2 | - | - | TRBV14 | TGTGCCAGCAGCCAAGGAGGCAGGGGACCCGTAAGGGGCTACACCTTC | CASSQGGRGPVRGYTF
TRBJ2-7 | - | - | TRBV4-2 | TGTGCCAGCAGCCAAGATTACCTAAGCGGAGCCTTAGTTGAGCAGTACTTC | CASSQDYLSGALVEQYF
TRBJ1-2 | - | - | TRBV28 | TGTGCCAGCAGTTTATCCGGGGTGGACTATGGCTACACCTTC | CASSLSGVDYGYTF
TRBJ2-1 | - | TRBD2 | TRBV12-5 | TGTGCTAGTGCCCCGACTAGCGGGAACTACAATGAGCAGTTCTTC | CASAPTSGNYNEQFF
TRBJ2-7 | - | - | TRBV10-3 | TGTGCCATCAGTCCGGTACCCTACGAGCAGTACTTC | CAISPVPYEQYF
TRBJ1-1 | - | TRBD1 | TRBV3-1/TRBV3-2 | TGTGCCAGCAGCCCATTCACAGGGGGCGTAACTGAAGCTTTCTTT | CASSPFTGGVTEAFF
TRBJ1-1 | - | TRBD1 | TRBV29-1 | TGCAGCGTCGTTCCGACAGGGACTGAAGCTTTCTTT | CSVVPTGTEAFF
TRBJ1-2 | - | - | TRBV9 | TGTGCCAGCAGCGTCTCGGGACAAGACTATGGCTACACCTTC | CASSVSGQDYGYTF
TRBJ2-1 | - | TRBD2 | TRBV24-1 | TGTGCCACCAGTCCGGTGGGGGCTAGCGGGGGCTATTGCAATGAGCAGTTCTTC | CATSPVGASGGYCNEQFF
TRBJ1-1 | once | TRBD1 | TRBV7-9 | TGTGCCAGCAGCTTAGTAGGGGCAGGGGGCACTGAAGCTTTCTTT | CASSLVGAGGTEAFF
TRBJ2-5 | - | - | TRBV7-2 | TGTGCCAGCAGCTTATTAGGGGCCCAAGAGACCCAGTACTTC | CASSLLGAQETQYF
TRBJ1-2 | - | TRBD1 | TRBV7-9 | TGTGCCAGCACTAAAAAAGCCGAAAAAGGACAGGGGGCGCGGGGCTACACCTTC | CASTKKAEKGQGARGYTF
TRBJ2-1 | once | TRBD1 | TRBV11-2 | TGTGCCAGCAGCCGGTTTACAGGGGGCGAAAGTTTCAATGAGCAGTTCTTC | CASSRFTGGESFNEQFF
TRBJ2-7 | - | - | TRBV18 | TGTGCCAGCTCACCGCAACAGGGTGCCGCTTACGAGCAGTACTTC | CASSPQQGAAYEQYF
TRBJ2-3 | - | - | TRBV3-1/TRBV3-2 | TGTGCCAGCAGCCCCAATCAGTGGGATACGCAGTATTTT | CASSPNQWDTQYF
TRBJ2-5 | - | TRBD2 | TRBV15 | TGTGCCACCAGCAGAGAGATAGCGGGGAACCAAGAGACCCAGTACTTC | CATSREIAGNQETQYF